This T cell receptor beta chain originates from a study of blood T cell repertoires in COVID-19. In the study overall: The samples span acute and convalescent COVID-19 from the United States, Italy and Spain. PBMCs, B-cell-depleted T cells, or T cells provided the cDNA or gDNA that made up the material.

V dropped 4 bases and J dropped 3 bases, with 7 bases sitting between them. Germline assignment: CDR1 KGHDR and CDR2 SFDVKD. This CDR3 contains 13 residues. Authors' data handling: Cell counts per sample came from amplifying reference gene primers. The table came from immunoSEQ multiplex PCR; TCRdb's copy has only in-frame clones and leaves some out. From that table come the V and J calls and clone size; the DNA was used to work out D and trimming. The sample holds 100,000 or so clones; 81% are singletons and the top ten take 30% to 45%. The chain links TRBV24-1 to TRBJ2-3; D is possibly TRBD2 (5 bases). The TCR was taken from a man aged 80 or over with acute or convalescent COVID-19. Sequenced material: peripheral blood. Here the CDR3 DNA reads TGTGCCACCAGTGACCCGGGGACAGATACGCAGTATTTT. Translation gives CATSDPGTDTQYF.